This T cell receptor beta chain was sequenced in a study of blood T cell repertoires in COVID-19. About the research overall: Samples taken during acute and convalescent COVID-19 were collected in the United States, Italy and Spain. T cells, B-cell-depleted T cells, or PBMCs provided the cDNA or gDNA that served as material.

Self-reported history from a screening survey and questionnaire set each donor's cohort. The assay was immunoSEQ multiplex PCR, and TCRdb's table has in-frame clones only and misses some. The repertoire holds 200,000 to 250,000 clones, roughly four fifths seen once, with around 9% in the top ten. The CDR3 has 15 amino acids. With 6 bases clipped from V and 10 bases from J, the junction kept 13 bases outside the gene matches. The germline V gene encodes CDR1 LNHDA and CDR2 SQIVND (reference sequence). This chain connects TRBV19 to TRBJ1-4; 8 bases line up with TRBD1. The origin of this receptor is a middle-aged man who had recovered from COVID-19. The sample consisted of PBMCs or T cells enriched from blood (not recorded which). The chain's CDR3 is CASSQSGTGEGKLFF. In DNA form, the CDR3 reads TGTGCCAGTAGCCAATCCGGGACAGGCGAGGGAAAACTGTTTTTT.